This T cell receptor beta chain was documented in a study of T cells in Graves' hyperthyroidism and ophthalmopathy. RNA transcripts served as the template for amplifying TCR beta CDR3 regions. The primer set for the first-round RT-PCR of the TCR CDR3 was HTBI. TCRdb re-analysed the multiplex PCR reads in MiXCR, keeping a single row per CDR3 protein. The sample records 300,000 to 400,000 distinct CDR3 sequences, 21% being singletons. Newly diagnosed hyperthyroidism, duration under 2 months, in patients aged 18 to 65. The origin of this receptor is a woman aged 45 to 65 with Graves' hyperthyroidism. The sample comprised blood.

CDR3 DNA sequence: TGTGCCAGCAGCTTAGTATCCAGCGGGGGGAGGATAGAGACCCAGTACTTC. It is translated as CASSLVSSGGRIETQYF. V gene TRBV2 combines with J gene TRBJ2-5; 9 nucleotides align to TRBD2. The CDR3 totals 17 residues. Germline V gene sequence: CDR1 SNHLY, CDR2 FYNNEI. The J segment lost 4 bases and the V segment lost 6 bases, leaving 15 bases of the junction unmatched. Complete variable domain (other parts from reference TRBV2 and TRBJ2-5): EPEVTQTPSHQVTQMGQEVILRCVPISNHLYFYWYRQILGQKVEFLVSFYNNEISEKSEIFDDQFSVERPDGSNFTLKIRSTKLEDSAMYFCASSLVSSGGRIETQYFGPGTRLLVL.